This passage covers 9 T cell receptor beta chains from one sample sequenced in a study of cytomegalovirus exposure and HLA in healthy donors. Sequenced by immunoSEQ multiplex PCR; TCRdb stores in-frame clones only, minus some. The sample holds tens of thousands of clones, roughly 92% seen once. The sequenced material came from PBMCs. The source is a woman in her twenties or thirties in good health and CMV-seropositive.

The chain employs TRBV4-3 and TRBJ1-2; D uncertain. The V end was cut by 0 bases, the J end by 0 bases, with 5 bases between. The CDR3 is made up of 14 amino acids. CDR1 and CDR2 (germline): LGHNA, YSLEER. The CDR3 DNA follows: TGCGCCAGCAGCCAAGATCGTTCTAACTATGGCTACACCTTC. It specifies CASSQDRSNYGYTF.

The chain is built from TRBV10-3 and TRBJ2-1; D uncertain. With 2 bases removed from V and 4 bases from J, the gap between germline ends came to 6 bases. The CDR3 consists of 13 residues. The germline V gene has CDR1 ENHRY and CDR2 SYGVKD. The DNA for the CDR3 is TGTGCCATCAGTGAGACAGTTTACAATGAGCAGTTCTTC. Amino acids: CAISETVYNEQFF.

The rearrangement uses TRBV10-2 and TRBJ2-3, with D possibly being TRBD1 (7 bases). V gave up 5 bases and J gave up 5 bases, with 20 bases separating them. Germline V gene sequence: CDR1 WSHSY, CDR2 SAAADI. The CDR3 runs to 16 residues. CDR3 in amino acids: CASSQGEFTGGDTQYF. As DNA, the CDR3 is TGCGCCAGCAGTCAGGGGGAGTTTACCGGGGGAGATACGCAGTATTTT.

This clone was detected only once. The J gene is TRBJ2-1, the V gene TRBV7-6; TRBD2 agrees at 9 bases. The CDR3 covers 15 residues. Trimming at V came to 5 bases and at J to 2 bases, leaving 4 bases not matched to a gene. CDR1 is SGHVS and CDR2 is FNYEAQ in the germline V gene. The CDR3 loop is CASSPSGNPYNEQFF. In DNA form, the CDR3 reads TGTGCCAGCAGCCCTAGCGGGAACCCCTACAATGAGCAGTTCTTC.

The CDR3 sequence: CASSYSPGGLQPQHF. CDR3 nucleotides: TGTGCCAGCAGTTACTCCCCAGGGGGCCTTCAGCCCCAGCATTTT. The rearrangement joins TRBV6-6 to TRBJ1-5; 8 bases are a match to TRBD1. The germline V gene has CDR1 MNHNY and CDR2 SVGAGI (reference sequence). CDR3 length: 15 residues. Trimming cost V 0 bases and J 6 bases; bases outside gene matches: 4.

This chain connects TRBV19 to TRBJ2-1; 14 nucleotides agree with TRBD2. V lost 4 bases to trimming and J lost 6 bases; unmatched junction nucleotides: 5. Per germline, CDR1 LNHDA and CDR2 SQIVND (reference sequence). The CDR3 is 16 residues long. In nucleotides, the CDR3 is TGTGCCAGTAGTACCGGACTAGCGGGAGGAGGCAATGAGCAGTTCTTC. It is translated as CASSTGLAGGGNEQFF.

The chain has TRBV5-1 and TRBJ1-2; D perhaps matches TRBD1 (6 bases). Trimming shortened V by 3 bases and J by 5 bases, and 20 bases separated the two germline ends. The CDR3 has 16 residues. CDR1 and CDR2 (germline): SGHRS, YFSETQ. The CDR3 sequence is CASSSGTTGRVYGYTF. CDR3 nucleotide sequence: TGCGCCAGCAGCTCAGGGACCACAGGGCGGGTGTATGGCTACACCTTC.

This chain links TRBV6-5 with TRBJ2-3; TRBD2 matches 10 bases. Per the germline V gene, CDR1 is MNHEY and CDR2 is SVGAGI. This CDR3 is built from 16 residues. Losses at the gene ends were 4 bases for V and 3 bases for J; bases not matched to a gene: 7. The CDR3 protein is CASSFLAAGGTDTQYF. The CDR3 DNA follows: TGTGCCAGCAGTTTCTTAGCAGCGGGAGGGACAGATACGCAGTATTTT.

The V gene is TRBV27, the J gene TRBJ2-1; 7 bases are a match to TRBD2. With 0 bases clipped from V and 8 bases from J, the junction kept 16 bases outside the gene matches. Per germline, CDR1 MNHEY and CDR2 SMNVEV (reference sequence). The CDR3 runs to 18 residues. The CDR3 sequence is CASSLSVGMGGGGHEQFF. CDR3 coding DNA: TGTGCCAGCAGTTTATCGGTAGGGATGGGGGGGGGAGGCCATGAGCAGTTCTTC.